The 9 T cell receptor beta chains below all came from one sample that was sequenced in a study of tissue T cells after allogeneic stem cell transplantation. This table comes from immunoSEQ multiplex PCR, and its TCRdb copy is limited to in-frame clones, with some not included. The sample consists of approximately 17,000 clones, about three quarters of them appearing once. Sample: spleen. These receptors were collected from a female BALB/c mouse in good health. Strain haplotype (MHC): H2-d.

This clone was found once. Mouse gene names and germline throughout. Coverage ceases 1 residue before the CDR3 finishes, and the germline J gene fills in the end. The chain employs TRBV30 and TRBJ1-4; no clear D. From germline, CDR1 is SQVVS and CDR2 ANEGSEA. The V end was cut by 4 bases, the J end by 2 bases, with 5 bases between. This CDR3 comprises 12 residues. The CDR3 bases that were read are TGTAGTTCTAAAATCTCCAACGAAAGATTATTT. It yields the protein CSSKISNERLF. The full CDR3 protein is CSSKISNERLFF.

This clone was observed a handful of times. Germline and genes: mouse. The CDR3 extends 1 residue past the end of the read, so its final part is completed from the germline J gene. The rearrangement joins TRBV4 to TRBJ1-6; D might be TRBD1 (5 bases). TRBJ1-6 is an open reading frame whose function is uncertain. CDR3 size: 14 residues. Germline CDR1 LGHDT, CDR2 YNNKQL (reference sequence). The V and J ends lost 5 bases and 7 bases respectively, with 12 bases between them. The CDR3 bases that were read are TGTGCCAGCAGCCCCGGGGAGGGGAATTCGCCCCTCTAC. As protein: CASSPGEGNSPLY. The full-length CDR3 reads as CASSPGEGNSPLYF.

The sample holds a few counts of this clone. Gene names refer to mouse genes. The sequence runs out 1 residue before the end of the CDR3; the remainder is reconstructed from the germline J gene. The chain carries TRBV19 and TRBJ1-3; 7 positions agree with TRBD1. This CDR3 has 14 amino acids. J gave up 2 bases and V 4 bases, and 3 bases lay outside the gene matches. From germline, CDR1 is FNHDT and CDR2 SITEND (reference sequence). CDR3 loop: CASSPTGPGNTLYF. The sequenced part of the CDR3 DNA is TGTGCCAGCAGTCCGACAGGGCCTGGAAATACGCTCTAT.

To note about this clone: Gene names and germline match the mouse. The read ends 1 residue early relative to the CDR3; the germline J gene fills the gap. The rearrangement joins TRBV29 to TRBJ1-6, with D unresolved. TRBJ1-6 is assigned to the ORF class and has an uncertain function. V was clipped by 5 bases and J by 5 bases, with 4 bases between them. CDR3 size: 12 residues. Germline lookup yields CDR1 MSHET and CDR2 SYDVDS. CDR3 sequence: CASSTDNSPLYF. The CDR3 DNA, read in part, is TGTGCTAGCAGTACGGATAATTCGCCCCTCTAC.

As regards this clone: Genes and germline come from the mouse. Sequencing ends 1 residue short of the CDR3 end; the germline J gene provides the rest. V and J are TRBV5 and TRBJ1-2; D is uncertain. Germline loops: CDR1 LGHNA, CDR2 YNLKQL (reference sequence). This CDR3 has 13 amino acids. Between the trimmed V and J ends, which lost 2 bases and 0 bases, there was a span of 4 bases. CDR3 DNA (partial): TGTGCCAGCAGCCAAAAGGCAAACTCCGACTACACC. Protein sequence: CASSQKANSDYT. The whole CDR3 protein reads CASSQKANSDYTF.

In regard to this clone: The genes are named according to mouse. Read coverage stops 1 residue before the CDR3 terminus; the germline J gene supplies the remainder. The chain combines TRBV31 with TRBJ2-7, with 9 bases lining up with TRBD1. Germline CDR1 reads GKSSPN; CDR2 reads SITVG. The CDR3 loop spans 13 amino acids. J was trimmed by 3 bases and V by 3 bases; bases with no gene match: 3. The CDR3 bases that were read are TGTGCCTGGAGACCGGGACAGGGCTATGAACAGTAC. This codes for CAWRPGQGYEQY. The CDR3 in its entirety is CAWRPGQGYEQYF.

For this clone: Gene names are the mouse ones. The read comes to an end 1 residue before the CDR3 does, leaving the germline J gene to fill in the end. The rearrangement links TRBV19 to TRBJ2-3, with 10 bases matching TRBD1. The J segment lost 1 base and the V segment lost 5 bases, leaving 4 bases of the junction unmatched. Germline V gene data show CDR1 as FNHDT and CDR2 as SITEND (reference sequence). The CDR3 contains 15 residues. The CDR3 sequence: CASRGQGKGAETLYF. CDR3 bases read: TGTGCCAGCAGGGGACAGGGGAAGGGTGCAGAAACGCTGTAT.

Of note for this clone: Gene names refer to mouse genes. The sequence runs out 1 residue before the end of the CDR3; the remainder is reconstructed from the germline J gene. The rearrangement links TRBV29 to TRBJ2-7, with D unresolved. V lost 1 base and J lost 7, with 8 bases in between. CDR3 length: 12 residues. CDR1 MSHET and CDR2 SYDVDS come from the germline V gene. CDR3 DNA (partial): TGTGCTAGCAGTTTATTCGGGATGGAACAGTAC. Its protein is CASSLFGMEQY. The CDR3, in full, reads CASSLFGMEQYF.

A single count supports this clone. The genes and germline here are from mouse. The CDR3 extends 1 residue past the end of the read, so its final part is completed from the germline J gene. The chain joins TRBV31 to TRBJ1-5, with 9 bases fitting TRBD1. The length of the CDR3 is 14 residues. Germline V gene sequence: CDR1 GKSSPN, CDR2 SITVG. J gave up 6 bases and V 0 bases, and 3 bases lay outside the gene matches. The chain's CDR3 is CAWSLGTGPQAPLF. CDR3 DNA (partial): TGTGCCTGGAGTCTTGGGACAGGGCCCCAGGCTCCGCTT.